What follows are 19 T cell receptor beta chains derived from one specimen sequenced in a study of control samples from healthy donors and cancer patients. Libraries were prepared by immunoSEQ multiplex PCR; TCRdb keeps only in-frame clonotypes and omits some of them. The data contain 350,000 to 450,000 clones, about nine tenths of them singletons. The sequencing input was PBMCs. The receptors here all came from a man in his forties with head and neck cancer.

This chain joins TRBV10-1 and TRBJ2-3; 10 nucleotides agree with TRBD1. Per the germline V gene, CDR1 is WNHNN and CDR2 is SYGVQD (reference sequence). The CDR3 totals 15 residues. The junction had 11 bases not matched to a gene; V was cut back by 6 bases and J by 8 bases. The CDR3 spells CASSPGQGVRGTQYF. The CDR3 DNA reads TGCGCCAGCAGCCCCGGACAGGGGGTTCGGGGTACGCAGTATTTT.

The chain employs TRBV2 and TRBJ2-6, with 7 bases lining up with TRBD1. Germline CDR1 SNHLY, CDR2 FYNNEI. Losses at the gene ends were 4 bases for V and 4 bases for J; bases not matched to a gene: 10. This CDR3 has 17 residues. CDR3 protein: CASSAGQVSPGANVLTF. The DNA of the CDR3 is TGTGCCAGCAGTGCCGGACAGGTGTCCCCAGGGGCCAACGTCCTGACTTTC.

The chain recombines TRBV5-1 with TRBJ2-2; D may be TRBD1 or TRBD2 (5 bases each). This CDR3 comprises 14 residues. V shed 4 bases and J shed 5 bases, with 12 bases lying between them. The germline V gene encodes CDR1 SGHRS and CDR2 YFSETQ. The CDR3 nucleotides are TGCGCCAGCAGCGAGGGGACGGTTACCGGGGAGCTGTTTTTT. It specifies CASSEGTVTGELFF.

The V and J genes are TRBV12-5 and TRBJ2-7; either TRBD1 or TRBD2 may fit D (6 bases each). The germline V gene encodes CDR1 LGHNT and CDR2 FRNRAP. The CDR3 has 14 amino acids. Deletions cut 6 bases from V and 2 bases from J, with 14 bases between. CDR3 sequence reads: CASGRGDGAYEQYF. CDR3 DNA: TGTGCTAGTGGGAGGGGGGACGGCGCCTACGAGCAGTACTTC. Supplemented by reference TRBV12-5 and TRBJ2-7, the full variable domain reads DARVTQTPRHKVTEMGQEVTMRCQPILGHNTVFWYRQTMMQGLELLAYFRNRAPLDDSGMPKDRFSAEMPDATLATLKIQPSEPRDSAVYFCASGRGDGAYEQYFGPGTRLTVT.

The rearrangement uses TRBV7-9 and TRBJ1-1; the match to TRBD1 covers 7 bases. The V segment lost 2 bases and the J segment 7 bases; nucleotides outside the gene matches: 7. The CDR3 is 14 amino acids. From germline, CDR1 is SEHNR and CDR2 FQNEAQ (reference sequence). The CDR3 DNA sequence: TGTGCCAGCAGCTTACCACAGGGGCCGGATGAAGCTTTCTTT. Its protein is CASSLPQGPDEAFF.

The chain couples TRBV6-2 or TRBV6-3 to TRBJ2-1; no definite D call. Germline V CDR1 and CDR2: MNHEY, SVGEGT. This CDR3 is built from 13 residues. The V end lost 4 bases, the J end lost 4 bases, and 8 bases lay between the germline ends. CDR3 nucleotides: TGTGCCAGCAGTTGGGCAAATTACAATGAGCAGTTCTTC. Translating gives CASSWANYNEQFF.

Concerning this clone: Other DNA sequences within the sample encode an identical CDR3. The chain recombines TRBV5-4 with TRBJ2-5; 10 nucleotides align to TRBD1. The germline V gene has CDR1 SGHNT and CDR2 YYREEE (reference sequence). CDR3 size: 14 residues. V lost 4 bases and J lost 5; bases outside the gene matches: 5. CDR3 coding DNA: TGTGCCAGCAGCAGGGACAGGGGAGGGGAGACCCAGTACTTC. Translating it yields CASSRDRGGETQYF.

The chain recombines TRBV12-5 with TRBJ1-1; D is uncertain. CDR3 length: 13 residues. The V and J ends lost 5 bases and 0 bases respectively, with 7 bases between them. Germline V gene lookup returns CDR1 LGHNT and CDR2 FRNRAP. The CDR3 protein is CASGPDLNTEAFF. CDR3 sequence (DNA): TGTGCTAGTGGTCCCGATCTGAACACTGAAGCTTTCTTT. Supplemented by reference TRBV12-5 and TRBJ1-1, the full variable domain reads DARVTQTPRHKVTEMGQEVTMRCQPILGHNTVFWYRQTMMQGLELLAYFRNRAPLDDSGMPKDRFSAEMPDATLATLKIQPSEPRDSAVYFCASGPDLNTEAFFGQGTRLTVV.

This rearrangement joins TRBV27 to TRBJ2-7; the D gene is possibly TRBD2 (5 bases). Germline-derived CDR1 and CDR2 are MNHEY and SMNVEV (reference sequence). The CDR3 is 11 residues long. V lost 8 bases, J lost 0 bases, and 5 bases lay in between. The CDR3 spells CASRGSYEQYF. In DNA form, the CDR3 reads TGTGCCAGCCGGGGCTCCTACGAGCAGTACTTC.

The chain couples TRBV4-3 to TRBJ1-3; D might be TRBD1 (5 bases). Trimming left V 1 base short and J 1 base short, with 11 bases between. The CDR3 has 16 amino acids. Per the germline V gene, CDR1 is LGHNA and CDR2 is YSLEER. The CDR3 loop is CASSQGQGESGNTIYF. For the CDR3, the DNA is TGCGCCAGCAGCCAAGGGCAGGGTGAATCTGGAAACACCATATATTTT.

This chain connects TRBV10-3 to TRBJ2-3; the match to TRBD2 covers 12 bases. The germline V gene has CDR1 ENHRY and CDR2 SYGVKD. This CDR3 is built from 16 residues. Trimming at V came to 6 bases and at J to 3 bases, leaving 7 bases not matched to a gene. CDR3 in DNA: TGTGCCATCAGCCTGTCTAGCGGGGGGGTTACAGATACGCAGTATTTT. This translates into CAISLSSGGVTDTQYF.

The chain couples TRBV11-3 to TRBJ2-1; TRBD1 matches at 7 bases. The CDR3 covers 17 residues. Germline CDR1 SGHNT, CDR2 YENEEA. Trimming took 5 bases from V and 0 from J; bases not matched to a gene: 10. DNA for the CDR3: TGTGCCAGCAGCCCGGGACAGTTCCATAGCTCCTACAATGAGCAGTTCTTC. Its protein product is CASSPGQFHSSYNEQFF.

The rearrangement joins TRBV5-1 to TRBJ1-1; D call uncertain. Trimming cost V 1 base and J 0 bases, with 7 bases left between them. This CDR3 contains 14 residues. Per germline, CDR1 SGHRS and CDR2 YFSETQ. This CDR3 reads CASSLTKMNTEAFF. CDR3 nucleotide sequence: TGCGCCAGCAGCTTGACTAAAATGAACACTGAAGCTTTCTTT.

The CDR3: CASSHYLDRAYEQYF. In nucleotides, the CDR3 is TGTGCCAGCAGTCATTACCTAGACAGAGCCTACGAGCAGTACTTC. This chain connects TRBV11-2 to TRBJ2-7, with D perhaps TRBD1 (5 bases). This CDR3 spans 15 amino acids. V was shortened by 6 bases and J by 2 bases, with 17 bases between the two germline ends. From germline, CDR1 is SGHAT and CDR2 FQNNGV.

V and J are TRBV14 and TRBJ2-5, with D perhaps matching TRBD1 or TRBD2 (5 bases each). The CDR3 has 18 residues. Germline V gives CDR1 SGHDN, CDR2 FVKESK. V was pared by 2 bases and J by 0 bases, with 19 bases between. CDR3 bases: TGTGCCAGCAGCCAACGTACGACCGGGACCGCTAACCAAGAGACCCAGTACTTC. Translation: CASSQRTTGTANQETQYF.

In its sample, this clone was seen once. The rearrangement links TRBV7-9 to TRBJ1-1; a possible D gene is TRBD1 (6 bases). The V gene lost 5 bases and the J gene lost 1 base, with 14 bases spanning the gap. The CDR3 is 15 amino acids. Germline assignment: CDR1 SEHNR and CDR2 FQNEAQ (reference sequence). The CDR3 sequence: CASSSRRGRNTEAFF. CDR3 nucleotide sequence: TGTGCCAGCAGCAGCCGCAGGGGCCGGAACACTGAAGCTTTCTTT.

The sample holds one count of this clone. CDR3 region: CASSLASRGYGETQYF. The CDR3 bases are TGTGCCAGCAGCTTAGCAAGCCGGGGTTACGGGGAGACCCAGTACTTC. The rearrangement links TRBV13 to TRBJ2-5, with D perhaps TRBD2 (5 bases). Germline V CDR1 and CDR2: PRHDT, FYEKMQ (reference sequence). There are 16 residues in the CDR3. The V gene lost 1 base and the J gene lost 5 bases, with 17 bases spanning the gap.

V is TRBV19 and J is TRBJ1-2, with a tentative D call TRBD1 (5 bases). The CDR3 runs 16 residues. Germline CDR1 is LNHDA and CDR2 is SQIVND (reference sequence). The germline V and J ends were trimmed by 6 bases and 0 bases, with 17 bases remaining between them. CDR3 sequence (DNA): TGTGCCAGTAGATGGGACGGCCACCCTACTAACTATGGCTACACCTTC. Amino acid sequence: CASRWDGHPTNYGYTF.

This sequence joins TRBV7-9 and TRBJ2-1; D is uncertain. Germline V gives CDR1 SEHNR, CDR2 FQNEAQ (reference sequence). The V end lost 5 bases, the J end lost 6 bases, and 5 bases lay between the germline ends. CDR3 length: 11 amino acids. The DNA for the CDR3 is TGTGCCAGCAGCGTCCGCAATGAGCAGTTCTTC. Amino acid sequence: CASSVRNEQFF.